This entry lists 21 T cell receptor beta chains sequenced from one sample in a study of OX40 agonist ivuxolimab in advanced cancers. Measured with immunoSEQ multiplex PCR; TCRdb has only the in-frame clones, and not every one. Of 9,500 to 15,000 clones listed, around 74% are singletons. This sample comprised CD4+ or CD8+ T cells sorted from blood, obtained in a trial of the OX40 agonist ivuxolimab. These receptors came from an adult with an advanced solid tumor such as melanoma, head and neck, liver or kidney cancer.

This clone was picked up one time. This sequence joins TRBV25-1 and TRBJ2-1; 13 nucleotides align to TRBD2. V trimming: 4 bases; J trimming: 8 bases; junction bases outside the gene matches: 11. The CDR3 consists of 17 residues. Germline assignment: CDR1 MGHDK and CDR2 SYGVNS. CDR3 sequence (DNA): TGTGCCAGCAGTGGCCCCAGGGGGACTAGCGGGATTGATGAGCAGTTCTTC. Protein product: CASSGPRGTSGIDEQFF. The complete variable domain, with remaining parts taken from reference TRBV25-1 and TRBJ2-1, reads EADIYQTPRYLVIGTGKKITLECSQTMGHDKMYWYQQDPGMELHLIHYSYGVNSTEKGDLSSESTVSRIRTEHFPLTLESARPSHTSQYLCASSGPRGTSGIDEQFFGPGTRLTVL.

The V and J genes are TRBV5-5 and TRBJ2-1; 9 nucleotides line up with TRBD2. The V gene's germline CDR1 is SGHKS and CDR2 YYEKEE (reference sequence). The CDR3 is 17 residues long. The V and J ends lost 1 base and 3 bases, in that order; junction bases with no gene match: 8. In DNA, the CDR3 is TGTGCCAGCAGCTTGTATGGAGGCGGGAGGGTCTACAATGAGCAGTTCTTC. Translation: CASSLYGGGRVYNEQFF.

This chain connects TRBV9 to TRBJ2-6, with 8 bases aligning to TRBD2. There are 17 residues in the CDR3. The V segment lost 3 bases and the J segment 0 bases; nucleotides outside the gene matches: 5. Germline CDR1 is SGDLS and CDR2 is YYNGEE. The CDR3 protein is CASSATSASSGANVLTF. The DNA for the CDR3 is TGTGCCAGCAGCGCGACTAGCGCCTCCTCTGGGGCCAACGTCCTGACTTTC.

The V call is TRBV4-3, the J call TRBJ2-1; no clear D gene. Germline lookup yields CDR1 LGHNA and CDR2 YSLEER. The CDR3 extends over 14 amino acids. The V and J ends lost 1 base and 7 bases respectively, with 11 bases between them. Written as DNA, the CDR3 is TGCGCCAGCAGCCAAGTATCTGGAAGGAATGAGCAGTTCTTC. Translation: CASSQVSGRNEQFF.

The J gene is TRBJ2-1, the V gene TRBV7-6, with 9 bases fitting TRBD1. The germline CDR1 and CDR2 sequences are SGHVS and FNYEAQ. J gave up 1 base and V 6 bases, and 7 bases lay outside the gene matches. CDR3 length: 16 amino acids. CDR3: CASRDAGQGSYNEQFF. The CDR3 DNA reads as TGTGCCAGCAGGGACGCGGGACAGGGATCCTACAATGAGCAGTTCTTC.

This clone was counted a single time. V gene TRBV9 combines with J gene TRBJ2-2; D may be TRBD2 (6 bases). Per the germline V gene, CDR1 is SGDLS and CDR2 is YYNGEE. Between the trimmed V and J ends, which lost 0 bases and 6 bases, there was a span of 15 bases. The CDR3 consists of 16 residues. In DNA form, the CDR3 reads TGTGCCAGCAGCGTAGACGAGGGCGGGGTTTCCGGGGAGCTGTTTTTT. It is translated as CASSVDEGGVSGELFF.

The chain employs TRBV13 and TRBJ2-7; D is unresolved. V lost 1 base to trimming and J lost 4 bases, with 14 bases between them. The CDR3 covers 15 residues. Germline assignment: CDR1 PRHDT and CDR2 FYEKMQ (reference sequence). The CDR3 DNA is TGTGCCAGCAGCTTAGCAACCCTCCCCCTTTACGAGCAGTACTTC. Translated, it gives CASSLATLPLYEQYF.

V usage is TRBV7-9 and J usage is TRBJ2-1, with D uncertain. Between the trimmed V and J ends, which lost 3 bases and 6 bases, there was a span of 12 bases. The V gene's germline CDR1 is SEHNR and CDR2 FQNEAQ (reference sequence). This CDR3 has 14 amino acids. In nucleotides, the CDR3 is TGTGCCAGCAGCTTTGAAATCTCGGCCAATGAGCAGTTCTTC. Its translation is CASSFEISANEQFF.

The chain has TRBV9 and TRBJ2-1, with unresolved D. Germline V CDR1 and CDR2: SGDLS, YYNGEE. Deletions cut 0 bases from V and 3 bases from J, with 13 bases between. The length of the CDR3 is 16 residues. CDR3 DNA sequence: TGTGCCAGCAGCGTAGGCGCCCGGACCGTCTACAATGAGCAGTTCTTC. As protein: CASSVGARTVYNEQFF.

This clone qualifies as medium-sized. The chain couples TRBV9 to TRBJ2-1; TRBD1 matches at 9 bases. The CDR3 is 15 residues long. The J segment lost 4 bases and the V segment lost 0 bases, leaving 2 bases of the junction unmatched. CDR1 and CDR2 from the germline V gene are SGDLS and YYNGEE. The CDR3 nucleotides are TGTGCCAGCAGCGTAGGGACAGGGGTGTACAATGAGCAGTTCTTC. Protein product: CASSVGTGVYNEQFF.

The chain carries TRBV5-1 and TRBJ2-2; possible D gene TRBD1, 5 bases. Germline CDR1 and CDR2: SGHRS and YFSETQ. CDR3 length: 17 amino acids. Deletions cut 0 bases from V and 2 bases from J, with 14 bases between. CDR3 DNA: TGCGCCAGCAGCTTGGTAGCAGCAGGGCTAAACACCGGGGAGCTGTTTTTT. Amino acids: CASSLVAAGLNTGELFF.

V gene TRBV5-6 combines with J gene TRBJ1-2; 9 nucleotides match TRBD1. The CDR3 is 16 amino acids. V lost 0 bases and J lost 3; bases outside the gene matches: 6. Germline V gene sequence: CDR1 SGHDT, CDR2 YYEEEE. CDR3 loop: CASSLGPQGAYYGYTF. In DNA form, the CDR3 reads TGTGCCAGCAGCTTGGGGCCACAGGGGGCGTACTATGGCTACACCTTC.

This clone was seen just once. The chain employs TRBV27 and TRBJ2-3; D gene unclear. The CDR3 is made up of 13 amino acids. Trimming left V 2 bases short and J 0 bases short, with 3 bases between. Germline CDR1 reads MNHEY; CDR2 reads SMNVEV (reference sequence). CDR3 region: CASSLPSTDTQYF. CDR3 DNA: TGTGCCAGCAGTTTACCGAGCACAGATACGCAGTATTTT.

Written as DNA, the CDR3 is TGTGCCAGCAGTCCCCCGGGGAACACTGAAGCTTTCTTT. Translating it yields CASSPPGNTEAFF. V and J are TRBV6-6 and TRBJ1-1; D unclear. The CDR3 sequence is 13 residues long. The ends were cut back, 5 bases at V and 1 base at J, with 8 bases in the middle. Germline-derived CDR1 and CDR2 are MNHNY and SVGAGI (reference sequence).

The V gene is TRBV7-8, the J gene TRBJ1-1; 9 bases match TRBD1. Trimming cost V 6 bases and J 2 bases; bases outside gene matches: 13. CDR3 length: 17 residues. Germline CDR1 is SGHVS and CDR2 is FQNEAQ. This CDR3 is CASRPTGTGWSNTEAFF. The CDR3 DNA reads as TGTGCCAGCAGGCCAACCGGGACAGGGTGGAGTAACACTGAAGCTTTCTTT.

The V gene is TRBV19, the J gene TRBJ2-1, with D possibly TRBD2 on 6 matching bases. Per germline, CDR1 LNHDA and CDR2 SQIVND (reference sequence). The CDR3 spans 18 residues. V was shortened by 0 bases and J by 3 bases, with 18 bases between the two germline ends. CDR3 nucleotides: TGTGCCAGTAGTATAGATCTGGGACTTAGCCGGGTCTACAATGAGCAGTTCTTC. Translation gives CASSIDLGLSRVYNEQFF.

The gene calls are TRBV19 and TRBJ1-5; 11 bases map to TRBD1. Unmatched junction bases numbered 9, after V lost 7 bases and J lost 1 base. This CDR3 is 17 amino acids long. Germline V CDR1 and CDR2: LNHDA, SQIVND (reference sequence). The CDR3 spells CASTLRDRGKSNQPQHF. The CDR3, as DNA: TGTGCCAGTACCCTAAGGGACAGGGGGAAAAGCAATCAGCCCCAGCATTTT.

CDR3 bases: TGCGCCAGCAGCCCCCGGGGGGGAAACGGCGAAAAACTGTTTTTT. Translation: CASSPRGGNGEKLFF. This chain connects TRBV4-1 to TRBJ1-4; the D gene is possibly TRBD1 (5 bases). The CDR3 consists of 15 residues. Germline V CDR1 and CDR2: MGHRA, YSYEKL. Trimming left V 4 bases short and J 8 bases short, with 17 bases between.

In its sample, this clone was seen a few times. The J gene is TRBJ1-5, the V gene TRBV7-9; D gene ambiguous. Trimming cost V 1 base and J 6 bases, with 10 bases left between them. Germline values: CDR1 SEHNR, CDR2 FQNEAQ (reference sequence). The CDR3 covers 14 residues. The CDR3 region is CASSLGGLSQPQHF. In nucleotides, the CDR3 is TGTGCCAGCAGCTTAGGAGGGTTGTCTCAGCCCCAGCATTTT.

This clone was detected only once. The rearrangement uses TRBV11-2 and TRBJ2-1, with 9 bases that match TRBD2. V dropped 4 bases and J dropped 2; count of bases not matched to a gene: 6. This CDR3 is 16 amino acids long. The germline V gene encodes CDR1 SGHAT and CDR2 FQNNGV. Here the CDR3 DNA reads TGTGCCAGCAGCTGGACTAGCGAACCGACCTACAATGAGCAGTTCTTC. Translation gives CASSWTSEPTYNEQFF.

The sample holds one count of this clone. This sequence joins TRBV11-2 and TRBJ1-1, with no clear D. The CDR3 is made up of 12 amino acids. Germline CDR1 is SGHAT and CDR2 is FQNNGV. V was clipped by 2 bases and J by 4 bases, with 5 bases between them. The chain's CDR3 is CASSLFGTEAFF. CDR3 nucleotides: TGTGCCAGCAGCTTATTTGGCACTGAAGCTTTCTTT.